This passage covers 21 T cell receptor beta chains from one sample sequenced in a study of STAT5B mutations in CD4+ large granular lymphocyte leukemia. The method was immunoSEQ multiplex PCR; TCRdb's version includes in-frame clones alone and lacks a portion of them. There are around 31,000 clones in the sample; 65% to 75% occur only once, and around 1.1% lies in the top ten. Sequencing input: CD4+ T cells from blood buffy coats. Receptor source: a human donor in good health.

This clone was seen a handful of times. The chain is built from TRBV2 and TRBJ1-1; D remains ambiguous. Germline CDR1 and CDR2: SNHLY and FYNNEI. V shed 6 bases and J shed 11 bases, with 19 bases lying between them. The CDR3 covers 13 residues. The CDR3 nucleotides read TGTGCCAGCAGCCCCAACCTGGGCGGAAGGGCTTTCTTT. It encodes CASSPNLGGRAFF. The complete variable domain, with remaining parts taken from reference TRBV2 and TRBJ1-1, reads EPEVTQTPSHQVTQMGQEVILRCVPISNHLYFYWYRQILGQKVEFLVSFYNNEISEKSEIFDDQFSVERPDGSNFTLKIRSTKLEDSAMYFCASSPNLGGRAFFGQGTRLTVV.

The rearrangement uses TRBV7-9 and TRBJ1-1; D is perhaps TRBD1 (5 bases). The CDR3 extends over 13 amino acids. Trimming stripped 2 bases from V and 1 base from J, with 5 bases between. Germline V gene sequence: CDR1 SEHNR, CDR2 FQNEAQ (reference sequence). CDR3 sequence reads: CASSLTGNTEAFF. The DNA of the CDR3 is TGTGCCAGCAGCTTAACAGGGAACACTGAAGCTTTCTTT.

This chain joins TRBV5-1 and TRBJ1-2, with D perhaps TRBD1 (6 bases). The germline V gene has CDR1 SGHRS and CDR2 YFSETQ. Between the trimmed V and J ends, which lost 4 bases and 2 bases, there was a span of 24 bases. The CDR3 has 18 amino acids. The CDR3 sequence is CASSPRQEFFMLNYGYTF. Here the CDR3 DNA reads TGCGCCAGCAGCCCCCGACAGGAATTCTTTATGCTCAACTATGGCTACACCTTC.

The V and J genes are TRBV28 and TRBJ1-4, with unresolved D. Germline CDR1 reads MDHEN; CDR2 reads SYDVKM. This CDR3 is built from 16 residues. The V and J ends lost 6 bases and 5 bases respectively, with 19 bases between them. The CDR3 sequence is CASSPLGPRGNEKLFF. The CDR3 coding sequence is TGTGCCAGCAGCCCTCTCGGACCGAGAGGAAATGAAAAACTGTTTTTT.

The chain recombines TRBV18 with TRBJ2-1; maybe TRBD1 (6 bases). The length of the CDR3 is 14 residues. V was shortened by 5 bases and J by 6 bases, with 14 bases between the two germline ends. Germline V gene data show CDR1 as KGHSH and CDR2 as LQKENI. The CDR3 region has the DNA TGTGCCAGCTCAGCACAGGGTACCGTCAATGAGCAGTTCTTC. Protein: CASSAQGTVNEQFF.

The CDR3 nucleotides read TGTGCCAGCAGTGTTGGGACAGCTCAAGAGACCCAGTACTTC. Translated, it gives CASSVGTAQETQYF. The chain is built from TRBV27 and TRBJ2-5; 7 nucleotides match TRBD1. The CDR3 covers 14 residues. CDR1 is MNHEY and CDR2 is SMNVEV in the germline V gene (reference sequence). With 5 bases clipped from V and 2 bases from J, the junction kept 5 bases outside the gene matches.

The rearrangement uses TRBV19 and TRBJ2-7; tentative D call: TRBD1 (5 bases). The CDR3 is made up of 14 amino acids. V shed 6 bases and J shed 0 bases, with 12 bases lying between them. CDR1 is LNHDA, CDR2 SQIVND, per germline (reference sequence). The CDR3 sequence is CASRSPQGSYEQYF. The CDR3 DNA sequence: TGTGCCAGTAGGTCTCCCCAGGGCTCCTACGAGCAGTACTTC.

The V and J genes are TRBV28 and TRBJ1-6; tentative D call: TRBD1 (5 bases). The CDR3 extends over 16 amino acids. Trimming pared 6 bases from V and 2 bases from J, leaving 14 bases between. The germline V gene has CDR1 MDHEN and CDR2 SYDVKM. The DNA for the CDR3 is TGTGCCAGCAGCCTAACTGGGGACCCCTATAATTCACCCCTCCACTTT. It specifies CASSLTGDPYNSPLHF.

Only a few counts were recorded for this clone. V gene TRBV7-2 combines with J gene TRBJ2-1, with 10 bases matching TRBD2. The CDR3 length is 17 residues. Germline V gives CDR1 SGHTA, CDR2 FQGNSA. With 4 bases clipped from V and 1 base from J, the junction kept 7 bases outside the gene matches. CDR3 nucleotides: TGTGCCAGCAGCTCACGACTAGCGGGCGTATCCTACAATGAGCAGTTCTTC. Translating it yields CASSSRLAGVSYNEQFF.

The CDR3 sequence is CASSYSENRETSYNEQFF. The CDR3 DNA reads as TGTGCCAGCAGTTACTCTGAAAACAGGGAGACCTCCTACAATGAGCAGTTCTTC. This chain uses TRBV6-7 with TRBJ2-1, with D perhaps TRBD1 (6 bases). TRBV6-7 is known as an ORF, though its function is uncertain. CDR3 size: 18 residues. The V end was cut by 0 bases, the J end by 0 bases, with 15 bases between.

The CDR3 DNA is TGTGCCAGCAGCCGCCAAAGGACCGGTGAAAAACTGTTTTTT. Translating gives CASSRQRTGEKLFF. The chain has TRBV7-9 and TRBJ1-4; D ambiguous. The germline CDR1 and CDR2 sequences are SEHNR and FQNEAQ (reference sequence). Trimming removed 5 bases from V and 7 bases from J, with 14 bases in between. There are 14 residues in the CDR3.

The rearrangement joins TRBV14 to TRBJ2-7; D could derive from TRBD1 or TRBD2 (5 bases each). The CDR3 extends over 11 amino acids. Trimming took 1 base from V and 9 from J, leaving 7 bases between them. Germline V lookup: CDR1 SGHDN, CDR2 FVKESK. In nucleotides, the CDR3 is TGTGCCAGCAGCCAAGGAGGGGTGCAGTACGTC. Its protein is CASSQGGVQYV.

The chain links TRBV7-3 to TRBJ2-5, with no clear D. V dropped 0 bases and J dropped 1 base, with 3 bases sitting between them. Germline values: CDR1 SGHTA, CDR2 FQGTGA. This CDR3 is 13 amino acids long. Here the CDR3 DNA reads TGTGCCAGCAGCTTAACACGCCAAGAGACCCAGTACTTC. Protein product: CASSLTRQETQYF.

This chain connects TRBV15 to TRBJ1-5; TRBD1 is a possible D gene (6 bases). V was clipped by 0 bases and J by 6 bases, with 15 bases between them. Looked up from germline, CDR1 is LNHNV and CDR2 is YYDKDF (reference sequence). This CDR3 spans 16 amino acids. The CDR3 here is CATSRDPSGVGQPQHF. CDR3 sequence (DNA): TGTGCCACCAGCAGAGATCCCTCAGGGGTAGGTCAGCCCCAGCATTTT.

J is TRBJ2-3 and V is TRBV28, with TRBD2 matching over 14 bases. The CDR3 has 16 amino acids. V was clipped by 5 bases and J by 2 bases; unmatched bases: 3. The germline V gene encodes CDR1 MDHEN and CDR2 SYDVKM. The CDR3 is CASSRLAGGFTDTQYF. The CDR3 DNA reads as TGTGCCAGCAGTCGACTAGCGGGGGGGTTCACAGATACGCAGTATTTT.

This chain uses TRBV19 with TRBJ2-5, with D possibly matching TRBD1 (5 bases). Germline assignment: CDR1 LNHDA and CDR2 SQIVND (reference sequence). CDR3 length equals 13 residues. V lost 3 bases and J 2 bases, leaving 7 bases between the germline ends. CDR3 protein: CASSIRQQETQYF. CDR3 nucleotide sequence: TGTGCCAGTAGTATCCGACAGCAAGAGACCCAGTACTTC.

The genes are TRBV5-4 and TRBJ1-6; TRBD1 might be the D (6 bases). This CDR3 comprises 16 residues. V was trimmed by 0 bases and J by 4 bases, leaving 11 bases between them. Germline CDR1 is SGHNT and CDR2 is YYREEE (reference sequence). Here the CDR3 DNA reads TGTGCCAGCAGCTTGGGGGGGGCTAATTATAATTCACCCCTCCACTTT. This gives the protein CASSLGGANYNSPLHF.

V gene TRBV27 combines with J gene TRBJ2-1, with TRBD1 as a possible D gene (6 bases). Germline lookup yields CDR1 MNHEY and CDR2 SMNVEV (reference sequence). CDR3 length equals 15 residues. Deletions cut 10 bases from V and 15 bases from J, with 31 bases between. CDR3 in amino acids: CATTNPRTVGSVWFF. In DNA form, the CDR3 reads TGTGCCACCACAAACCCGAGGACAGTCGGATCGGTTTGGTTCTTC.

This rearrangement joins TRBV19 to TRBJ2-3; 8 bases are a match to TRBD2. Germline CDR1 and CDR2: LNHDA and SQIVND (reference sequence). V lost 1 base and J lost 0; bases outside the gene matches: 0. The length of the CDR3 is 15 residues. The CDR3 DNA reads as TGTGCCAGTAGTATAGCGGGGGGGAGCACAGATACGCAGTATTTT. Translation: CASSIAGGSTDTQYF.

Details on this clone: One junction end does not reproduce the germline sequence, and a read error may be involved. The chain links TRBV13 to TRBJ2-7; TRBD2 matches at 7 bases. The CDR3 spans 11 residues. CDR1 and CDR2 from the germline V gene are PRHDT and FYEKMQ (reference sequence). The CDR3 is CASSFGLVNVF. The CDR3 DNA sequence: TGTGCCAGCAGCTTCGGACTAGTAAACGTCTTC.

V usage is TRBV19 and J usage is TRBJ1-5; 8 positions match TRBD1. This CDR3 has 16 residues. V shed 3 bases, J shed 7 bases, and the junction held 11 bases outside the gene matches. The germline V gene encodes CDR1 LNHDA and CDR2 SQIVND (reference sequence). The CDR3 DNA follows: TGTGCCAGTAGTATTCCCCCCGACAGGGGTGGACAGCCCCAGCATTTT. This encodes CASSIPPDRGGQPQHF.